Shown below are 9 T cell receptor beta chains from a single sample sequenced in a study of blood T cell repertoires in COVID-19. Here immunoSEQ multiplex PCR was the method, and the copy in TCRdb shows in-frame clones only, minus some. The sample shows about 99,000 clones, 87% of them seen only once. Input material: peripheral blood. The receptor source for this set is a man between 45 and 60 years old in a cohort sampled during active COVID-19.

The gene calls are TRBV5-6 and TRBJ2-5, with 7 positions matching TRBD1. J gave up 2 bases and V 3 bases, and 1 base lay outside the gene matches. Germline lookup yields CDR1 SGHDT and CDR2 YYEEEE. The CDR3 consists of 13 residues. DNA of the CDR3: TGTGCCAGCAGCTACAGGGGTCAAGAGACCCAGTACTTC. This encodes CASSYRGQETQYF.

This chain links TRBV11-3 with TRBJ1-1; 11 nucleotides agree with TRBD1. This CDR3 region has 13 residues. Trimming removed 0 bases from V and 13 bases from J; junction bases left unmatched: 4. CDR1 and CDR2 (germline): SGHNT, YENEEA. This chain's CDR3 is CASSLESGTGGFF. In nucleotides, the CDR3 is TGTGCCAGCAGCTTAGAGTCCGGGACAGGGGGTTTCTTT.

This clone was recorded only once. The chain carries TRBV19 and TRBJ2-3; 9 nucleotides agree with TRBD1. The V gene end was trimmed by 11 bases and the J gene end by 7 bases; junction bases not matched to a gene: 10. From germline, CDR1 is LNHDA and CDR2 SQIVND (reference sequence). The CDR3 totals 13 residues. The CDR3 spells CAGSQGAGNTQYF. Written as DNA, the CDR3 is TGTGCCGGCTCACAGGGGGCGGGGAATACGCAGTATTTT.

This chain joins TRBV9 and TRBJ1-4; unclear D gene. Germline CDR1 is SGDLS and CDR2 is YYNGEE. The CDR3 is made up of 13 amino acids. With 3 bases removed from V and 4 bases from J, the gap between germline ends came to 7 bases. The CDR3 protein is CASSAAVNEKLFF. The CDR3 DNA reads as TGTGCCAGCAGCGCAGCGGTTAATGAAAAACTGTTTTTT.

The V gene is TRBV28, the J gene TRBJ2-1; 7 bases are shared with TRBD1. The junction had 1 base not matched to a gene; V was cut back by 2 bases and J by 0 bases. CDR3 length: 15 amino acids. Per the germline V gene, CDR1 is MDHEN and CDR2 is SYDVKM. This CDR3 reads CASSLEGASYNEQFF. The CDR3 coding sequence is TGTGCCAGCAGTTTAGAGGGGGCCTCCTACAATGAGCAGTTCTTC.

The table lists this clone with a few counts. The chain recombines TRBV9 with TRBJ1-4; D not resolved. CDR1 SGDLS and CDR2 YYNGEE come from the germline V gene. The CDR3 spans 14 residues. V was cut by 0 bases and J by 8 bases, with 11 bases left in between. The chain's CDR3 is CASSVEGTGEKLFF. Written as DNA, the CDR3 is TGTGCCAGCAGCGTAGAGGGAACGGGAGAAAAACTGTTTTTT.

The chain carries TRBV9 and TRBJ1-2; D not certain. Germline CDR1 is SGDLS and CDR2 is YYNGEE. V was pared by 3 bases and J by 3 bases, with 12 bases between. This CDR3 has 14 amino acids. The CDR3, as DNA: TGTGCCAGCAGCGCGACTGCCCTCGACTATGGCTACACCTTC. Its translation: CASSATALDYGYTF.

This rearrangement joins TRBV3-1 (or the pseudogene TRBV3-2) to TRBJ2-5; TRBD2 is a possible D gene (5 bases). Germline V CDR1 and CDR2: LGHDT, YNNKEL (reference sequence). This CDR3 region has 15 residues. The ends were cut back, 0 bases at V and 4 bases at J, with 12 bases in the middle. CDR3 in amino acids: CASSQDGLARETQYF. The CDR3 DNA reads as TGTGCCAGCAGCCAAGATGGTCTAGCTCGAGAGACCCAGTACTTC.

The CDR3 spells CASSQVGDSQRTYEQYV. In DNA, the CDR3 is TGTGCCAGCAGCCAAGTGGGAGATTCCCAGAGAACCTACGAGCAGTACGTC. The rearrangement links TRBV3-1 (or the pseudogene TRBV3-2) to TRBJ2-7; tentatively, D is TRBD2 (5 bases). CDR1 LGHDT and CDR2 YNNKEL come from the germline V gene (reference sequence). Between the trimmed V and J ends, which lost 1 base and 2 bases, there was a span of 18 bases. The CDR3 consists of 17 residues.